This T cell receptor (beta chain) was retrieved from a study of beta chain features in type 1 diabetes. Study as a whole: No age, gender or cell yield differences were seen between patients and healthy donors. The examined sorted cells totaled under 120 million across samples. Findings and limits, study-wide: Researchers report that Type 1 diabetes patients had moderately but significantly shorter TCRB CDR3s across all four CD4+ subsets.

Purity (above 95%) was reached by all sorted populations. A note on this clone: The antigen is not known.

Expressed TCRB transcripts were sequenced because the isolated RNA had all been reverse transcribed beforehand. Regulatory, naive and central memory T cell samples averaged approximately 3.8 million reads. The repertoire was sequenced with immunoSEQ multiplex PCR; TCRdb's copy has only in-frame clones and lacks some. Seen here are around 250,000 clones, around 20% observed once, and the top ten hold approximately 0.029%. Per germline, CDR1 MNHEY and CDR2 SVGAGI. There are 15 residues in the CDR3. V gave up 2 bases and J gave up 2 bases, with 10 bases separating them. The J gene is TRBJ2-1, the V gene TRBV6-5; D is possibly TRBD2 (5 bases). The receptor comes from a woman aged 40 to 50 with type 1 diabetes. Sequencing was carried out using naive CD4+ T cells from blood. The CDR3 coding sequence is TGTGCCAGCAGTTACACGGGGTTGGCCTACAATGAGCAGTTCTTC. It yields the protein CASSYTGLAYNEQFF.